Below are 10 T cell receptor beta chains sequenced from a single sample in a study of blood T cell repertoires in COVID-19. Only in-frame clones appear in the TCRdb table, and some are missing; sequencing was by immunoSEQ multiplex PCR. This sample has some 240,000 clones; approximately 89% occur once, and the top ten carry roughly 10%. Sequencing was carried out using peripheral blood. The receptors here all came from an older woman with COVID-19, enrolled during active disease.

This chain links TRBV30 with TRBJ1-1, with no clear D. Germline V gene lookup returns CDR1 GTSNPN and CDR2 SVGIG (reference sequence). V was shortened by 2 bases and J by 3 bases, with 7 bases between the two germline ends. The CDR3 sequence is 12 residues long. CDR3 coding DNA: TGTGCCTGGAGTTGGCAGTACACTGAAGCTTTCTTT. Translation: CAWSWQYTEAFF.

CDR3 nucleotides: TGCAGTGCTAGTTTCAGTCTTAATAATTCACCCCTCCACTTT. It codes for CSASFSLNNSPLHF. This chain links TRBV20-1 with TRBJ1-6, with D unresolved. Trimming shortened V by 3 bases and J by 5 bases, and 11 bases separated the two germline ends. The length of the CDR3 is 14 residues. The germline CDR1 and CDR2 sequences are DFQATT and SNEGSKA (reference sequence).

In this sample, this clone turned up once. The V gene is TRBV28, the J gene TRBJ1-2, with TRBD1 matching 7 bases. CDR3 length: 13 amino acids. J gave up 8 bases and V 3 bases, and 6 bases lay outside the gene matches. Per germline, CDR1 MDHEN and CDR2 SYDVKM. The CDR3 DNA reads TGTGCCAGCAGTTTGGAGGGGGCAAGGGGCTACACCTTC. Protein product: CASSLEGARGYTF.

The chain links TRBV30 to TRBJ2-7, with a weak D call TRBD2 (6 bases). Trimming took 3 bases from V and 3 from J, leaving 9 bases between them. Germline lookup yields CDR1 GTSNPN and CDR2 SVGIG (reference sequence). CDR3 size: 12 residues. The CDR3 protein is CAWRRGNYEQYF. DNA for the CDR3: TGTGCCTGGAGACGGGGGAACTACGAGCAGTACTTC.

The J gene is TRBJ2-2, the V gene TRBV9; no reliable D call. V dropped 2 bases and J dropped 6 bases, with 8 bases sitting between them. Germline CDR1 reads SGDLS; CDR2 reads YYNGEE. The CDR3 totals 13 residues. CDR3 DNA: TGTGCCAGCAGCGTCAGAACCGCCGGGGAGCTGTTTTTT. This codes for CASSVRTAGELFF.

The rearrangement links TRBV5-5 to TRBJ2-2, with D unresolved. V was pared by 0 bases and J by 7 bases, with 16 bases between. Germline CDR1 reads SGHKS; CDR2 reads YYEKEE (reference sequence). The CDR3 sequence is 16 residues long. The CDR3 bases are TGTGCCAGCAGCTTGGCCGGTGGCAGGCGTGACGGGGAGCTGTTTTTT. Translating it yields CASSLAGGRRDGELFF. The whole variable domain, filled in from reference TRBV5-5 and TRBJ2-2, reads DAGVTQSPTHLIKTRGQQVTLRCSPISGHKSVSWYQQVLGQGPQFIFQYYEKEERGRGNFPDRFSARQFPNYSSELNVNALLLGDSALYLCASSLAGGRRDGELFFGEGSRLTVL.

This chain joins TRBV18 and TRBJ1-1; D remains unclear. This CDR3 has 16 residues. Germline V lookup: CDR1 KGHSH, CDR2 LQKENI. Trimming removed 2 bases at V and 11 bases at J, with 24 bases between. The CDR3 sequence: CASSPRAVTTGFEAFF. The DNA of the CDR3 is TGTGCCAGCTCACCAAGAGCCGTGACTACGGGGTTTGAGGCTTTCTTT.

The chain links TRBV11-1 to TRBJ1-3, with unresolved D. Germline CDR1 is SGHAT and CDR2 is FQDESV (reference sequence). The CDR3 extends over 13 amino acids. V was trimmed by 4 bases and J by 8 bases, leaving 12 bases between them. CDR3 protein: CASSYRTGDTIYF. The CDR3 DNA reads as TGTGCCAGCAGCTACCGGACGGGAGACACCATATATTTT.

This chain connects TRBV28 to TRBJ1-5; D is undetermined. CDR1 and CDR2 from the germline V gene are MDHEN and SYDVKM. The CDR3 spans 15 residues. Trimming took 5 bases from V and 6 from J, leaving 17 bases between them. CDR3 sequence (DNA): TGTGCCAGCAGTGCAATCCGGGGTGGAAGTCAGCCCCAGCATTTT. This codes for CASSAIRGGSQPQHF.

The chain employs TRBV18 and TRBJ1-2; 7 bases agree with TRBD1. Germline trimming cut 2 bases from V and 4 bases from J; bases unmatched to any gene: 1. The CDR3 spans 13 residues. The V gene's germline CDR1 is KGHSH and CDR2 LQKENI. This CDR3 is CASSPAGGYGYTF. DNA of the CDR3: TGTGCCAGCTCACCAGCAGGGGGCTATGGCTACACCTTC.